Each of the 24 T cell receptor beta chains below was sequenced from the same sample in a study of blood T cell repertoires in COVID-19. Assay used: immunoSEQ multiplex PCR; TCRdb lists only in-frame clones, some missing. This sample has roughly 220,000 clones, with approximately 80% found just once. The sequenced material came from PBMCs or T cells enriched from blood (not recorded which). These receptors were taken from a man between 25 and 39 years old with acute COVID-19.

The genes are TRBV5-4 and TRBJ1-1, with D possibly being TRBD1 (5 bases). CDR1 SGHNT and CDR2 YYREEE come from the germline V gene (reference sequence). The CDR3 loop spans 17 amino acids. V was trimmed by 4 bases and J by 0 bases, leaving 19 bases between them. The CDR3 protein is CASSPGRGLGLNTEAFF. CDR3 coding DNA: TGTGCCAGCAGCCCCGGGAGGGGATTGGGTTTGAACACTGAAGCTTTCTTT.

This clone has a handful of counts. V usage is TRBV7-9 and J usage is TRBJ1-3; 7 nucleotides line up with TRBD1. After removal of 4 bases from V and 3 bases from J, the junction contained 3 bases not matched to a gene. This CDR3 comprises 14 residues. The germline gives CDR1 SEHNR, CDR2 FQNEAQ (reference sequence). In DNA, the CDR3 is TGTGCCAGCAGCTCAACAGGGGATGGAAACACCATATATTTT. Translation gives CASSSTGDGNTIYF.

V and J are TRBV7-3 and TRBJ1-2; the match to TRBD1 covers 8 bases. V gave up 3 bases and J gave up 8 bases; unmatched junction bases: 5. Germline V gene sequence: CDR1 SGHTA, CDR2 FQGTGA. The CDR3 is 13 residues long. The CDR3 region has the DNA TGTGCCAGCAGCTTTCAGGGGGCGGGCGGCTACACCTTC. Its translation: CASSFQGAGGYTF.

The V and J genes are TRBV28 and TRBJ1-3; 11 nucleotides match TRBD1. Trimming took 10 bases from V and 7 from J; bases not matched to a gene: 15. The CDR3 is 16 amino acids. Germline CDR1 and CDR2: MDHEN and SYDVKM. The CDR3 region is CATKRTGTGGRNTIYF. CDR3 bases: TGTGCCACCAAACGAACCGGGACAGGGGGTCGCAACACCATATATTTT.

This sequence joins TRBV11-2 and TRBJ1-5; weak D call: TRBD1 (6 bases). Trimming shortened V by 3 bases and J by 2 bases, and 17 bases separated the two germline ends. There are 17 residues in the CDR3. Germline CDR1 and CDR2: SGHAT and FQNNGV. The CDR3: CASSFGSGEFGNQPQHF. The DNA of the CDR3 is TGTGCCAGCAGCTTCGGATCAGGGGAGTTCGGCAATCAGCCCCAGCATTTT.

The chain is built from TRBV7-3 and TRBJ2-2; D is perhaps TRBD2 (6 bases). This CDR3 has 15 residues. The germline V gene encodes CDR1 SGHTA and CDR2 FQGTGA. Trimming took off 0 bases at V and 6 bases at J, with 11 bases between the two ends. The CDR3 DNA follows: TGTGCCAGCAGCTTAACCCGCGAGCGGGCCGGGGAGCTGTTTTTT. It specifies CASSLTRERAGELFF.

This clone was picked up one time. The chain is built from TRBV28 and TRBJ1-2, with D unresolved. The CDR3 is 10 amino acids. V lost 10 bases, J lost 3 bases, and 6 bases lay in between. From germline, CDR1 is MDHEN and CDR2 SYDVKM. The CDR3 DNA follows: TGTGCCACTGAGTACTATGGCTACACCTTC. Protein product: CATEYYGYTF.

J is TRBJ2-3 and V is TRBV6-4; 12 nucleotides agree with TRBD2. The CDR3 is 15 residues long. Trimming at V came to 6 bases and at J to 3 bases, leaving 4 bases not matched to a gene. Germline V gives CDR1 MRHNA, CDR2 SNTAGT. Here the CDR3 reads CASSPTSGGTDTQYF. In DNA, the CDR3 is TGTGCCAGCAGCCCGACTAGCGGGGGAACAGATACGCAGTATTTT.

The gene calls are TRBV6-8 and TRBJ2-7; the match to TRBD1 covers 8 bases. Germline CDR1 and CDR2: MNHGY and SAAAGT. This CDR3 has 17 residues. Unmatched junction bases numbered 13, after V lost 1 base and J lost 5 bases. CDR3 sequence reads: CASSYYPFRTGYDEQYF. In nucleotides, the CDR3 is TGTGCCAGCAGTTACTACCCCTTTCGGACAGGGTATGACGAGCAGTACTTC.

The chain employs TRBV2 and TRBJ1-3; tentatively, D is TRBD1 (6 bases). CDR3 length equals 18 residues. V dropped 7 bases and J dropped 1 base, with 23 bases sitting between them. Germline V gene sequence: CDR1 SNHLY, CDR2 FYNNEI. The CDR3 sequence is CASIPGLGTPDSGNTIYF. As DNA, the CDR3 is TGTGCCAGCATCCCAGGCCTCGGGACACCAGATTCTGGAAACACCATATATTTT.

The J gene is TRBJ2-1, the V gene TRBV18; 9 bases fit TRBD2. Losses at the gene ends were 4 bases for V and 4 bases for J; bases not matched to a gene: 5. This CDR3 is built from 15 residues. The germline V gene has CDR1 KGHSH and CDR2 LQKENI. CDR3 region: CASSRGGVKYNEQFF. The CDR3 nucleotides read TGTGCCAGCTCACGCGGGGGGGTAAAGTACAATGAGCAGTTCTTC. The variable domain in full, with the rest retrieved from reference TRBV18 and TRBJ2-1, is NAGVMQNPRHLVRRRGQEARLRCSPMKGHSHVYWYRQLPEEGLKFMVYLQKENIIDESGMPKERFSAEFPKEGPSILRIQQVVRGDSAAYFCASSRGGVKYNEQFFGPGTRLTVL.

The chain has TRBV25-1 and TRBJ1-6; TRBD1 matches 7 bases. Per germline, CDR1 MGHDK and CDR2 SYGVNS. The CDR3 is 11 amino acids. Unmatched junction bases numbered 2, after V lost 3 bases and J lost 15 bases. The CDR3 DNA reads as TGTGCCAGCAGTGAGGGACAGAACCTCCACTTT. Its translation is CASSEGQNLHF. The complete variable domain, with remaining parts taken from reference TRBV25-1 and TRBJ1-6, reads EADIYQTPRYLVIGTGKKITLECSQTMGHDKMYWYQQDPGMELHLIHYSYGVNSTEKGDLSSESTVSRIRTEHFPLTLESARPSHTSQYLCASSEGQNLHFGNGTRLTVT.

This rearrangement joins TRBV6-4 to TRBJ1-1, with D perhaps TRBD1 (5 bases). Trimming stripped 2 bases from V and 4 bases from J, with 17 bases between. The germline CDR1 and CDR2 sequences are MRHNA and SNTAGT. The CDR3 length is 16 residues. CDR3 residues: CASSDRSGGSLTEAFF. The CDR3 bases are TGTGCCAGCAGTGACCGCTCGGGGGGGTCGCTCACTGAAGCTTTCTTT.

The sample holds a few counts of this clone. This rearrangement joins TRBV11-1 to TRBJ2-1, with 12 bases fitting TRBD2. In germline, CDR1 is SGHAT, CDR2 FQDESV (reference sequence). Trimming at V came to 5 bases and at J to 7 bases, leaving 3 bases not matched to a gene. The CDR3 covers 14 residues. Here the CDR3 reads CASSLLAGGNEQFF. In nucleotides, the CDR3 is TGTGCCAGCAGCCTACTAGCGGGGGGAAATGAGCAGTTCTTC.

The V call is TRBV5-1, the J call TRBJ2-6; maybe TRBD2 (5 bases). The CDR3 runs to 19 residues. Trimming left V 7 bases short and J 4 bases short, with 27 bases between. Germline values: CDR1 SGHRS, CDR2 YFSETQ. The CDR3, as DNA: TGCGCCAGCGGCCTGGAGGTGAGGGCTCGACCCCAAGGGGCCAACGTCCTGACTTTC. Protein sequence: CASGLEVRARPQGANVLTF.

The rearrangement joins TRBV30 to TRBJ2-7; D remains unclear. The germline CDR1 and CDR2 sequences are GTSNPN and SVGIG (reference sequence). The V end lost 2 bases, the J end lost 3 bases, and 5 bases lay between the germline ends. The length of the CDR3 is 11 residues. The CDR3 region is CAWSFGYEQYF. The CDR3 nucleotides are TGTGCCTGGAGTTTCGGCTACGAGCAGTACTTC.

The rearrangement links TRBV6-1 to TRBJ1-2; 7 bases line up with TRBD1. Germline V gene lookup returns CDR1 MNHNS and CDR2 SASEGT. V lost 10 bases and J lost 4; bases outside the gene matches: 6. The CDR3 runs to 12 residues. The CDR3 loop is CATRDRIYGYTF. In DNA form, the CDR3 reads TGTGCCACCCGGGACAGAATCTATGGCTACACCTTC.

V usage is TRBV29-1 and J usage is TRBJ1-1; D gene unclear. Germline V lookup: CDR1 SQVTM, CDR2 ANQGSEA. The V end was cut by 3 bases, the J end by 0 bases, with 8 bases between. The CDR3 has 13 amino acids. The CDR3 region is CSVEAGMNTEAFF. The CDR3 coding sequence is TGCAGCGTTGAGGCGGGGATGAACACTGAAGCTTTCTTT.

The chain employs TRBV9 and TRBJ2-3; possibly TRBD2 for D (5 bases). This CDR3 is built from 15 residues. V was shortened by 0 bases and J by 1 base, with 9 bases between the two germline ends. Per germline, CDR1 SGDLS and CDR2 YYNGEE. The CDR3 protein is CASSVEGLRTDTQYF. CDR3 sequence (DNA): TGTGCCAGCAGCGTAGAAGGACTCCGCACAGATACGCAGTATTTT.

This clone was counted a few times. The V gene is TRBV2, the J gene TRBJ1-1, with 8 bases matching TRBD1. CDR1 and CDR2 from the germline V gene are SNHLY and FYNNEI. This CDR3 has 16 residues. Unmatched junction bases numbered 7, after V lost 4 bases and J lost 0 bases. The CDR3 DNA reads TGTGCCAGCAGTGTGGGGACAGGAGAAATGAACACTGAAGCTTTCTTT. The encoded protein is CASSVGTGEMNTEAFF.

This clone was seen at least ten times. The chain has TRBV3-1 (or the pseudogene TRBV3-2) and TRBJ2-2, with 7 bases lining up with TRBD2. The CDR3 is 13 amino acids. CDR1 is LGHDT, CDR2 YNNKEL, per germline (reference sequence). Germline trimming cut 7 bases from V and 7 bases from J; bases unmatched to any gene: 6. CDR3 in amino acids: CASTPGGSGELFF. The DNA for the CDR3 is TGTGCCAGCACCCCGGGGGGAAGCGGGGAGCTGTTTTTT.

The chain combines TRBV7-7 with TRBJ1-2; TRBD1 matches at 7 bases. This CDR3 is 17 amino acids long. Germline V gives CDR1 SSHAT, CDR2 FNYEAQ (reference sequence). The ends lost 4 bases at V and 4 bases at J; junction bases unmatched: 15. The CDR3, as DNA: TGTGCCAGCAGCTCCGACCTTTGGCAGGGGGTGACCTATGGCTACACCTTC. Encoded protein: CASSSDLWQGVTYGYTF. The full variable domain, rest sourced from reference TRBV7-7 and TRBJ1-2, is GAGVSQSPRYKVTKRGQDVTLRCDPISSHATLYWYQQALGQGPEFLTYFNYEAQPDKSGLPSDRFSAERPEGSISTLTIQRTEQRDSAMYRCASSSDLWQGVTYGYTFGSGTRLTVV.

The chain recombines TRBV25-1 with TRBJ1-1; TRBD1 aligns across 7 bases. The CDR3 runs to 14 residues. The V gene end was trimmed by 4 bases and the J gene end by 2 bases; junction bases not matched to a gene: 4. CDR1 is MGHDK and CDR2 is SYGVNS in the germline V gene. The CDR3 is CASSGRQGNTEAFF. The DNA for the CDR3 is TGTGCCAGCAGTGGGCGACAGGGTAACACTGAAGCTTTCTTT.

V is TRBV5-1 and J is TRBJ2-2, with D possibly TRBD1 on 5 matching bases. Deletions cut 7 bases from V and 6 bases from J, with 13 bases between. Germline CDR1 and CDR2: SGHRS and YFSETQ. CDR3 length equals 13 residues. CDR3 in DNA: TGCGCCAGCGGGCAGGGTATTCCCGGGGAGCTGTTTTTT. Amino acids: CASGQGIPGELFF.